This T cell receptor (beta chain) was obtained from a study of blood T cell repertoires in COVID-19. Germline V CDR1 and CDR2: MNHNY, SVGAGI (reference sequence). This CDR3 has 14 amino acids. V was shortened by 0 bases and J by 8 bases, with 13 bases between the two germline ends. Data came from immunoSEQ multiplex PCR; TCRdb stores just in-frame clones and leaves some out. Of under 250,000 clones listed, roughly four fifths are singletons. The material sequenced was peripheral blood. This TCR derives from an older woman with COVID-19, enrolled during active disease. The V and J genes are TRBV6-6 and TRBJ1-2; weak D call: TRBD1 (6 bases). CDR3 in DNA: TGTGCCAGCAGTTACTCGAACAGGGTGTCGGGCTACACCTTC. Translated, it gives CASSYSNRVSGYTF.